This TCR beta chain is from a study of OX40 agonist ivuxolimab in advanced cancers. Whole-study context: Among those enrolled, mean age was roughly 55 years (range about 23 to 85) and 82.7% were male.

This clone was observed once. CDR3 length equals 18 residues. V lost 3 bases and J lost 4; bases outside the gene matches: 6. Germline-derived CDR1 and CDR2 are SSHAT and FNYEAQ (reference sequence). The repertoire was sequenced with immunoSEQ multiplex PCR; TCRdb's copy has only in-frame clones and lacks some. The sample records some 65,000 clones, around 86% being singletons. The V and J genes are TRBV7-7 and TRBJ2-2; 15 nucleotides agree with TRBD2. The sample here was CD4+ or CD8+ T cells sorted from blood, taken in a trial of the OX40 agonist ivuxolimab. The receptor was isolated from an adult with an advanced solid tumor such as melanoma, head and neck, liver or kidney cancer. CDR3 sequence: CASSLGLAGGRGTGELFF. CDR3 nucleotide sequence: TGTGCCAGCAGCTTGGGACTAGCGGGGGGCCGGGGCACCGGGGAGCTGTTTTTT.